This T cell receptor (beta chain) emerged from a study of T-cell reconstitution after alpha-beta-depleted transplantation in children. Notes on the study in general: Diversity and T-cell counts at one year after transplant derived mostly from new T cells. Reportedly, alpha-beta T cells present about two months post-transplant originated from several hundred expanded clones of graft origin.

Unique molecular identifiers were built into the TCRbeta library. TCRdb passed the PCR reads through MiXCR, listing each CDR3 protein once. The data hold 600,000 to 800,000 distinct CDR3 sequences, with under 15% observed a single time. Worth noting for this clonotype: Antigen: not known.

The germline V gene has CDR1 SEHNR and CDR2 FQNEAQ (reference sequence). The V and J ends lost 5 bases and 3 bases respectively, with 22 bases between them. The CDR3 runs 17 residues. The sequencing used PBMCs, collected before TCRalphabeta/CD19-depleted stem cell transplant. The receptor was isolated from a girl aged 2-15 years with congenital amegakaryocytic thrombocytopenia, due to receive a stem cell transplant. J is TRBJ1-1 and V is TRBV7-9; weak D call: TRBD1 (6 bases). The CDR3 region is CASSPKTAGARDTEAFF. The CDR3 DNA is TGTGCCAGCAGCCCAAAAACAGCAGGGGCCCGGGACACTGAAGCTTTCTTT.